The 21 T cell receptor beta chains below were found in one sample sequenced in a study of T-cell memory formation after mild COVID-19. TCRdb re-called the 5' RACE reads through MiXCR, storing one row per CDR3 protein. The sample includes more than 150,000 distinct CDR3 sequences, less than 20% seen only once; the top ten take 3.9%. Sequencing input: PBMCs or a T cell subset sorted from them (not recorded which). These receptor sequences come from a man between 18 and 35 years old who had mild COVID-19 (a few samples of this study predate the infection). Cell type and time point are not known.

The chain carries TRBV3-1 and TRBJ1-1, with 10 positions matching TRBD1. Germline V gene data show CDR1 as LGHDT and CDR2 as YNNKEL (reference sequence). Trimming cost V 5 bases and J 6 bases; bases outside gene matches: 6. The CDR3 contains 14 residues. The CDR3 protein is CASSFRDRGPEAFF. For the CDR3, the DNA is TGTGCCAGCAGCTTCCGGGACAGGGGCCCTGAAGCTTTCTTT.

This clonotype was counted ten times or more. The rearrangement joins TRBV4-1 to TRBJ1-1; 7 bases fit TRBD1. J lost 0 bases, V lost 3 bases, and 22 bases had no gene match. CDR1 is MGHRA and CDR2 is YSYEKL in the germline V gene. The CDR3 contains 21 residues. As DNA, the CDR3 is TGCGCCAGCAGCCAGCTATTCCAGAATTTCCGGGACAGCCTTCTGAACACTGAAGCTTTCTTT. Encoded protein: CASSQLFQNFRDSLLNTEAFF.

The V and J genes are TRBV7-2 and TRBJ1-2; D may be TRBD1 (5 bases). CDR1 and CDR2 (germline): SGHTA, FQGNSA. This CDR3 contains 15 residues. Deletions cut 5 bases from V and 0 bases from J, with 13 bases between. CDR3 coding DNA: TGTGCCAGCAGCGGCCGGGACGCTTCTAACTATGGCTACACCTTC. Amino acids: CASSGRDASNYGYTF.

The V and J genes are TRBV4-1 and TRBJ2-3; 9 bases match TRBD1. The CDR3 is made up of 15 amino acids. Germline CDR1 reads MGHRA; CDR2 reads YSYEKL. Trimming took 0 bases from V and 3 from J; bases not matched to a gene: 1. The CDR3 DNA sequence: TGCGCCAGCAGCCAAGATGGGACAGGGACAGATACGCAGTATTTT. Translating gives CASSQDGTGTDTQYF.

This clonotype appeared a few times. CDR3 DNA sequence: TGTGCCATACGGGGGACCAGCACAGATACGCAGTATTTT. Amino acids: CAIRGTSTDTQYF. The V gene is TRBV10-3, the J gene TRBJ2-3, with a weak D call TRBD2 (6 bases). Trimming removed 9 bases at V and 0 bases at J, with 10 bases between. Germline V lookup: CDR1 ENHRY, CDR2 SYGVKD. The CDR3 consists of 13 residues.

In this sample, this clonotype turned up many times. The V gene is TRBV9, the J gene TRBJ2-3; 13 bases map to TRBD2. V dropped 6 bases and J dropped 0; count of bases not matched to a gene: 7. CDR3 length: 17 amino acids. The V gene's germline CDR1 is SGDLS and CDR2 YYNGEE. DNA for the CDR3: TGTGCCAGCACCCGAACGACTAGCGGGGGGAGCACAGATACGCAGTATTTT. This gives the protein CASTRTTSGGSTDTQYF.

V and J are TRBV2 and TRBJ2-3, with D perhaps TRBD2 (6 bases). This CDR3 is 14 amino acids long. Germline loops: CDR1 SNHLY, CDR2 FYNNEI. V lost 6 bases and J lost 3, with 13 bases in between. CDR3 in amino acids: CASRPRAGTDTQYF. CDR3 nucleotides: TGTGCCAGCAGGCCCCGCGCGGGGACAGATACGCAGTATTTT.

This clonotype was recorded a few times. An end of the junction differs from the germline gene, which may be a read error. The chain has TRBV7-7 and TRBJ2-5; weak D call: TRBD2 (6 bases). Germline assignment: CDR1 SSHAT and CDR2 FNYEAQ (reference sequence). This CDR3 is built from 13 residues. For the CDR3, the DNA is TGTGCTAGCAGCTTCGGAGGGCCGGAGACCCAGTACTTC. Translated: CASSFGGPETQYF.

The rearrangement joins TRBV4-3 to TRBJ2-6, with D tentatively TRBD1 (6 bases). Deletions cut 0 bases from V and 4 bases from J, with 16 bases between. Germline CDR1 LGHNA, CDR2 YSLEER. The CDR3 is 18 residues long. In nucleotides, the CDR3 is TGCGCCAGCAGCCAAGAGTGGAGGCAGGGGCACGGGGCCAACGTCCTGACTTTC. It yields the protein CASSQEWRQGHGANVLTF.

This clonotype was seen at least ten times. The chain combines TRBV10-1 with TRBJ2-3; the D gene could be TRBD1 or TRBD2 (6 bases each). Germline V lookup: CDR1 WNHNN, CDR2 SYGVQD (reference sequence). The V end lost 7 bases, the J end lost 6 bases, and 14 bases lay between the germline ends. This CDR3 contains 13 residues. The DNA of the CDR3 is TGCGCCAGCAAAGGAGGGGGTACGGATACGCAGTATTTT. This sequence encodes CASKGGGTDTQYF.

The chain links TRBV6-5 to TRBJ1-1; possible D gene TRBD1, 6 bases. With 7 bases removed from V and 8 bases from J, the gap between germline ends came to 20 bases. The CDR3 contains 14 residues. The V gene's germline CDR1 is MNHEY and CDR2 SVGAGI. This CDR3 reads CASNQLTGRAEAFF. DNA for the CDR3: TGTGCCAGCAATCAACTCACAGGGAGAGCCGAAGCTTTCTTT.

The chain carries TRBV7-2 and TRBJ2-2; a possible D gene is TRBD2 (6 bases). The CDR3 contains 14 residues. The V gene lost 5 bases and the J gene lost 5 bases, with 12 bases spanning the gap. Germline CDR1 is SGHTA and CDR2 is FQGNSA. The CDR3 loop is CASSVVGRTGELFF. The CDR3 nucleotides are TGTGCCAGCAGCGTTGTTGGGAGGACCGGGGAGCTGTTTTTT.

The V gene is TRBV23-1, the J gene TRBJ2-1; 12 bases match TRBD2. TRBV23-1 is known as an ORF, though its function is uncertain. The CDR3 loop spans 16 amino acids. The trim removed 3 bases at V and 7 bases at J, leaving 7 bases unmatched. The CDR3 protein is CASSQSSGGAGNEQFF. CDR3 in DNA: TGCGCCAGCAGTCAGTCTAGCGGGGGGGCTGGAAATGAGCAGTTCTTC.

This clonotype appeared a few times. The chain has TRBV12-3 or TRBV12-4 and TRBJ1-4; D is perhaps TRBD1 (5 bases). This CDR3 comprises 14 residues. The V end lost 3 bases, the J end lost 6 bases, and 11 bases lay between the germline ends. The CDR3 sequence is CASSLGQAHEKLFF. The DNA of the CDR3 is TGTGCCAGCAGTTTGGGGCAGGCCCATGAAAAACTGTTTTTT.

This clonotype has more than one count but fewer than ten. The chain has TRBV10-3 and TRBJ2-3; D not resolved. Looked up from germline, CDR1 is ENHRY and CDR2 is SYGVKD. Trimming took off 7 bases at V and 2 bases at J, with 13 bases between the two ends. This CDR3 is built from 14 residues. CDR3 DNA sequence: TGTGCCATCATTTCTCAGCTGCTCACAGATACGCAGTATTTT. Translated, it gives CAIISQLLTDTQYF.

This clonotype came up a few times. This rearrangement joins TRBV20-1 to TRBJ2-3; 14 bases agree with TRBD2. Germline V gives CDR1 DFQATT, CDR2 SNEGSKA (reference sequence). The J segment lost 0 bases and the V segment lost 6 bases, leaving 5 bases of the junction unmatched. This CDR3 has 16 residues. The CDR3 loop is CSAGLAGGLSTDTQYF. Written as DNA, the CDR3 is TGCAGTGCCGGACTAGCGGGGGGCCTTAGCACAGATACGCAGTATTTT.

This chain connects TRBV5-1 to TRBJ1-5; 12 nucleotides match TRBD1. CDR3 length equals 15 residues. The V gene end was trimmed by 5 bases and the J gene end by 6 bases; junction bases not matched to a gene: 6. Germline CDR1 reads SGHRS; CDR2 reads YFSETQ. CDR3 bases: TGCGCCAGCAGAACCGGGACAGGGGGCGGTCAGCCCCAGCATTTT. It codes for CASRTGTGGGQPQHF.

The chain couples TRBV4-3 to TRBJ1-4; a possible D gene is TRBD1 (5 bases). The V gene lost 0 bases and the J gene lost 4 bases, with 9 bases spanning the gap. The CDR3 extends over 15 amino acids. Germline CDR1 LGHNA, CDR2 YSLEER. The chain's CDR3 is CASSQDWGNNEKLFF. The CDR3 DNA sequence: TGCGCCAGCAGCCAAGACTGGGGGAATAATGAAAAACTGTTTTTT.

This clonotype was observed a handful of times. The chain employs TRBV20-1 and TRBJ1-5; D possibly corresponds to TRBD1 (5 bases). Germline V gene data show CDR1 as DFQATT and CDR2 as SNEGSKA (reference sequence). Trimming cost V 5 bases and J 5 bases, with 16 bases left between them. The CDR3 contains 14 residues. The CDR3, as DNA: TGCAGTGCTCGCCCGGGACCCTGGGATCAGCCCCAGCATTTT. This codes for CSARPGPWDQPQHF.

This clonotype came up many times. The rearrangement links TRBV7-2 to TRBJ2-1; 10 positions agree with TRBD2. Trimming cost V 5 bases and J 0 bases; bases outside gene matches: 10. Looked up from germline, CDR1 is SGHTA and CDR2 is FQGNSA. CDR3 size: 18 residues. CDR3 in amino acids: CASSLAVAGGDSYNEQFF. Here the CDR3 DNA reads TGTGCCAGCAGCCTCGCCGTAGCGGGGGGAGACTCCTACAATGAGCAGTTCTTC.

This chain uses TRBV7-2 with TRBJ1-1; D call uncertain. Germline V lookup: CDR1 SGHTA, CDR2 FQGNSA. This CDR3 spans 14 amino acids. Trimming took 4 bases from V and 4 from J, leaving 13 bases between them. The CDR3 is CASSYSGWRTEAFF. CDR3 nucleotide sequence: TGTGCCAGCAGCTATTCGGGGTGGCGCACTGAAGCTTTCTTT. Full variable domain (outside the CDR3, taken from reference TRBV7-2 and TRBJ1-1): GAGVSQSPSNKVTEKGKDVELRCDPISGHTALYWYRQSLGQGLEFLIYFQGNSAPDKSGLPSDRFSAERTGGSVSTLTIQRTQQEDSAVYLCASSYSGWRTEAFFGQGTRLTVV.